The 23 T cell receptor beta chains below all came from one sample that was sequenced in a study of control samples from healthy donors and cancer patients. Repertoires were generated with immunoSEQ multiplex PCR, while TCRdb's copy carries only in-frame clones and drops some. The data contain under 150,000 clones, 85% to 95% of them singletons. The source material was blood. Every receptor here comes from a man aged 30 to 45 in good health.

The V and J genes are TRBV19 and TRBJ2-1; D gene uncertain. Per germline, CDR1 LNHDA and CDR2 SQIVND (reference sequence). V was pared by 5 bases and J by 0 bases, with 14 bases between. The CDR3 spans 16 residues. The CDR3 loop reads CASSVAWVSSYNEQFF. In nucleotides, the CDR3 is TGTGCCAGTAGTGTGGCTTGGGTGAGCTCCTACAATGAGCAGTTCTTC.

In nucleotides, the CDR3 is TGTGCCAGCAGTGACCACGTGGCGGGGCAACGAGATAGCAATCAGCCCCAGCATTTT. This gives the protein CASSDHVAGQRDSNQPQHF. V and J are TRBV2 and TRBJ1-5; maybe TRBD1 (5 bases). This CDR3 contains 19 residues. V gave up 3 bases and J gave up 0 bases, with 21 bases separating them. Germline V gene lookup returns CDR1 SNHLY and CDR2 FYNNEI.

This chain uses TRBV5-8 with TRBJ1-5; D ambiguous. This CDR3 has 14 amino acids. Germline-derived CDR1 and CDR2 are SGHTS and YDEGEE. Trimming cost V 8 bases and J 4 bases, with 16 bases left between them. The CDR3 is CASTVGGRNQPQHF. DNA of the CDR3: TGTGCCAGTACAGTGGGTGGTCGAAATCAGCCCCAGCATTTT.

The chain uses TRBV4-1 and TRBJ2-7, with D unclear. Between the trimmed V and J ends, which lost 0 bases and 2 bases, there was a span of 8 bases. The germline CDR1 and CDR2 sequences are MGHRA and YSYEKL. The CDR3 consists of 14 residues. In nucleotides, the CDR3 is TGCGCCAGCAGCCAAGAGGCGGCAACCTACGAGCAGTACTTC. Translated: CASSQEAATYEQYF.

The rearrangement uses TRBV5-4 and TRBJ2-2; 7 bases are shared with TRBD1. The ends lost 5 bases at V and 6 bases at J; junction bases unmatched: 4. Germline V CDR1 and CDR2: SGHNT, YYREEE (reference sequence). The CDR3 spans 13 residues. The CDR3 spells CASRAGTAGELFF. Written as DNA, the CDR3 is TGTGCCAGCAGAGCCGGGACAGCCGGGGAGCTGTTTTTT.

The J gene is TRBJ2-7, the V gene TRBV19; 9 positions match TRBD2. The V gene end was trimmed by 3 bases and the J gene end by 2 bases; junction bases not matched to a gene: 5. The CDR3 runs to 15 residues. Per germline, CDR1 LNHDA and CDR2 SQIVND (reference sequence). CDR3 DNA sequence: TGTGCCAGTAGTATGGGCCTAGCGGGACCCTACGAGCAGTACTTC. This gives the protein CASSMGLAGPYEQYF.

The chain uses TRBV5-1 and TRBJ2-3; D is possibly TRBD2 (6 bases). With 1 base removed from V and 0 bases from J, the gap between germline ends came to 12 bases. This CDR3 has 16 amino acids. CDR1 SGHRS and CDR2 YFSETQ come from the germline V gene. The CDR3 sequence: CASSLIGRGSTDTQYF. CDR3 in DNA: TGCGCCAGCAGCTTGATCGGGCGGGGAAGCACAGATACGCAGTATTTT.

The V and J genes are TRBV5-1 and TRBJ2-1; 9 bases map to TRBD1. CDR3 size: 16 residues. The V gene end was trimmed by 0 bases and the J gene end by 7 bases; junction bases not matched to a gene: 8. Germline CDR1 and CDR2: SGHRS and YFSETQ. This CDR3 is CASSLVGTGIGNEQFF. The CDR3 nucleotides are TGCGCCAGCAGCTTGGTAGGGACAGGGATTGGTAATGAGCAGTTCTTC.

The CDR3 DNA reads as TGTGCCAGCAGCTTAGAGACAGACACTGAAGCTTTCTTT. It yields the protein CASSLETDTEAFF. This chain uses TRBV7-6 with TRBJ1-1; TRBD1 might be the D (5 bases). The CDR3 consists of 13 residues. Deletions cut 1 base from V and 3 bases from J, with 6 bases between. Looked up from germline, CDR1 is SGHVS and CDR2 is FNYEAQ.

This sequence joins TRBV24-1 and TRBJ1-2, with D maybe TRBD1 (6 bases). The ends were cut back, 2 bases at V and 4 bases at J, with 10 bases in the middle. Germline CDR1 KGHDR, CDR2 SFDVKD. This CDR3 is 14 amino acids long. The CDR3 nucleotides are TGTGCCACCAGTGATTCGGGGGCCCCCTATGGCTACACCTTC. This gives the protein CATSDSGAPYGYTF.

This rearrangement joins TRBV19 to TRBJ2-1; 9 positions match TRBD2. The J segment lost 0 bases and the V segment lost 9 bases, leaving 9 bases of the junction unmatched. The germline V gene encodes CDR1 LNHDA and CDR2 SQIVND (reference sequence). The CDR3 contains 16 residues. Here the CDR3 reads CASKGRGGVSYNEQFF. DNA for the CDR3: TGTGCCAGCAAGGGGCGGGGGGGCGTCTCCTACAATGAGCAGTTCTTC.

A single count supports this clone. The chain has TRBV5-4 and TRBJ2-5; possible D gene TRBD2, 5 bases. Trimming took off 0 bases at V and 4 bases at J, with 13 bases between the two ends. Germline lookup yields CDR1 SGHNT and CDR2 YYREEE (reference sequence). The CDR3 contains 15 residues. CDR3 in amino acids: CASSLGLAEGETQYF. CDR3 nucleotide sequence: TGTGCCAGCAGCTTGGGGCTAGCTGAGGGAGAGACCCAGTACTTC.

The chain employs TRBV2 and TRBJ1-5; 9 bases are a match to TRBD1. J lost 7 bases, V lost 8 bases, and 3 bases had no gene match. Germline loops: CDR1 SNHLY, CDR2 FYNNEI. The CDR3 spans 12 residues. CDR3 bases: TGTGCCAGCCGACAGGGGGGCCAGCCCCAGCATTTT. This sequence encodes CASRQGGQPQHF.

The J gene is TRBJ2-2, the V gene TRBV24-1; 11 nucleotides match TRBD2. CDR1 and CDR2 from the germline V gene are KGHDR and SFDVKD. V lost 9 bases to trimming and J lost 2 bases; unmatched junction nucleotides: 10. The CDR3 totals 17 residues. For the CDR3, the DNA is TGTGCCACCGAACCAACCGGGACTAGCGGCAACACCGGGGAGCTGTTTTTT. Translated, it gives CATEPTGTSGNTGELFF.

The rearrangement uses TRBV10-3 and TRBJ1-6; 7 nucleotides agree with TRBD1. The CDR3 sequence is 14 residues long. Trimming took 0 bases from V and 8 from J; bases not matched to a gene: 1. Per the germline V gene, CDR1 is ENHRY and CDR2 is SYGVKD. This CDR3 reads CAISESGGHSPLHF. The CDR3 bases are TGTGCCATCAGTGAGTCAGGGGGCCATTCACCCCTCCACTTT.

Regarding this clone: At one end, the junction sequence differs from germline, possibly due to a read error. The rearrangement joins TRBV6-7 to TRBJ2-7; 7 nucleotides agree with TRBD1. TRBV6-7 is placed among ORFs of uncertain function. The CDR3 extends over 15 amino acids. CDR3 in DNA: TGTGCCGGCAGTCCCGCCGGAAGGGGGCCGTACGAGCAGTACTTC. Protein: CAGSPAGRGPYEQYF.

J is TRBJ1-4 and V is TRBV30, with 10 bases lining up with TRBD1. CDR1 is GTSNPN, CDR2 SVGIG, per germline (reference sequence). V shed 7 bases and J 7 bases; nucleotides not matched to a gene: 6. CDR3 length equals 13 residues. The CDR3 region is CASRQGAFEKLFF. In nucleotides, the CDR3 is TGTGCCTCCCGACAGGGGGCTTTTGAAAAACTGTTTTTT.

The chain links TRBV10-3 to TRBJ2-1; D perhaps matches TRBD1 (5 bases). Per germline, CDR1 ENHRY and CDR2 SYGVKD. Trimming took 6 bases from V and 2 from J, leaving 8 bases between them. CDR3 length: 13 residues. The CDR3 loop is CAISGQTYNEQFF. The CDR3 DNA follows: TGTGCCATCAGCGGACAAACCTACAATGAGCAGTTCTTC.

The chain has TRBV19 and TRBJ1-1, with D unresolved. Trimming left V 11 bases short and J 8 bases short, with 12 bases between. The CDR3 sequence is 10 residues long. The germline V gene has CDR1 LNHDA and CDR2 SQIVND (reference sequence). The CDR3 reads CAAGGLEAFF. The CDR3 DNA reads as TGTGCCGCGGGTGGATTAGAAGCTTTCTTT.

Details on this clone: One end of the junction does not line up with germline, which may come from a read error. The same CDR3 is also encoded by other DNA sequences in this sample. The chain joins TRBV10-1 to TRBJ1-1; no clear D. The CDR3 sequence is 14 residues long. Germline V gene data show CDR1 as WNHNN and CDR2 as SYGVQD (reference sequence). CDR3 DNA sequence: TGTGCCAGCAGTGAGTCGATACGGAACACTGAAGCTTTCTTT. This translates into CASSESIRNTEAFF.

This clone was found once. The chain carries TRBV18 and TRBJ1-1; the match to TRBD1 covers 10 bases. Losses at the gene ends were 3 bases for V and 7 bases for J; bases not matched to a gene: 2. The CDR3 contains 13 residues. The germline CDR1 and CDR2 sequences are KGHSH and LQKENI. CDR3 amino acids: CASSPGQGIEAFF. CDR3 in DNA: TGTGCCAGCTCACCGGGACAGGGGATTGAAGCTTTCTTT.

The chain carries TRBV7-9 and TRBJ2-2; D remains ambiguous. With 1 base removed from V and 6 bases from J, the gap between germline ends came to 12 bases. This CDR3 has 15 residues. Germline V gives CDR1 SEHNR, CDR2 FQNEAQ (reference sequence). CDR3 residues: CASSLVVMFPGELFF. For the CDR3, the DNA is TGTGCCAGCAGCTTAGTGGTCATGTTCCCCGGGGAGCTGTTTTTT.

The chain recombines TRBV20-1 with TRBJ1-2; a possible D gene is TRBD1 (6 bases). The CDR3 has 15 residues. In germline, CDR1 is DFQATT, CDR2 SNEGSKA (reference sequence). Between the trimmed V and J ends, which lost 3 bases and 0 bases, there was a span of 14 bases. CDR3 nucleotides: TGCAGTGCTAGTGTCGGGACACGCGCTAACTATGGCTACACCTTC. It codes for CSASVGTRANYGYTF.